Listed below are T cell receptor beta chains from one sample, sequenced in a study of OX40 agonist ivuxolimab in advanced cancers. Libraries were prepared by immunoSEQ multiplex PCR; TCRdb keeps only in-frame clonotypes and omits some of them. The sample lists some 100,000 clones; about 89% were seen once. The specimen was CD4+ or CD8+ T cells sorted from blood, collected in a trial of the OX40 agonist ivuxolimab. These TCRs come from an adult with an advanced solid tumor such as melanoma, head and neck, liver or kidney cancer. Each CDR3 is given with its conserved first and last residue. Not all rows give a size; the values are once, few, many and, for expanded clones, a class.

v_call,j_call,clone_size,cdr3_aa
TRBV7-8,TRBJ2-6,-,CASSLRQGTGANVLTF
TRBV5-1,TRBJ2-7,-,CASSLVGGATTYEQYF
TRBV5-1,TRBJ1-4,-,CASSFTTGGNEKLFF
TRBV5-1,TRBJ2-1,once,CASSFTGTEYNEQFF
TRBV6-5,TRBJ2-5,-,CASSLGLAGAETQYF
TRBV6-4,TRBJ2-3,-,CASRRRAVDTDTQYF
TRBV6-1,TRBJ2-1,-,CASRLERGGYNEQFF
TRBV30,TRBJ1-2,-,CAWSMDGYTF
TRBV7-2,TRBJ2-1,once,CASSSRARASNEQFF
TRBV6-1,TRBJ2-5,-,CASSEHGRMEETQYF
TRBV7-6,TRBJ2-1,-,CASSFGLEQFF
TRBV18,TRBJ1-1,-,CASSPVTRGNTEAFF
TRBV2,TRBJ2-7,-,CASGKSQGPAYEQYF
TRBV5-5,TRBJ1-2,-,CASSLGGRTNYGYTF
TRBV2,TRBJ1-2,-,CASSETGAFYGYTF
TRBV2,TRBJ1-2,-,CARGPNLPTRYGYTF
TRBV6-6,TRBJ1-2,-,CASSNQGYGYTF
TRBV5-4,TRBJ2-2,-,CASSPQGVQAGELFF